The 28 T cell receptor beta chains below come from one sample, sequenced in a study of vaccination and CD4 T cells after COVID-19. Treatment defined: roughly 10-day PBMC culture with coronavirus spike peptide pools or control peptides (ViraFEST assay). Their antigen targets remain unknown. The assay that was used to sequence DNA from cultured CD4+ T cells was the Oncomine TCR Beta short-read assay. TCRdb processed the PCR reads anew with MiXCR; each CDR3 protein has one entry. The sample holds 9,000 to 15,000 distinct CDR3 sequences, about three quarters seen once. Material: CD4+ T cells from blood, cultured in vitro. The receptors were gathered from a human donor who had recovered from COVID-19.

The CDR3 nucleotides are TGTGCCAGCAGCTTAGTTAGCAATCAGCCCCAGCATTTT. It codes for CASSLVSNQPQHF. The rearrangement uses TRBV7-2 and TRBJ1-5, with D hard to call. From germline, CDR1 is SGHTA and CDR2 FQGNSA. V dropped 1 base and J dropped 0 bases, with 1 base sitting between them. This CDR3 has 13 amino acids.

The chain uses TRBV27 and TRBJ1-6; D gene uncertain. V was shortened by 8 bases and J by 0 bases, with 5 bases between the two germline ends. Germline V gives CDR1 MNHEY, CDR2 SMNVEV (reference sequence). The CDR3 is 13 amino acids. CDR3 region: CASRSSYNSPLHF. The CDR3 DNA is TGTGCCAGCCGGAGCTCCTATAATTCACCCCTCCACTTT.

The chain is built from TRBV24-1 and TRBJ1-2; 8 nucleotides match TRBD1. V lost 9 bases, J lost 4 bases, and 6 bases stayed unmatched. Germline-derived CDR1 and CDR2 are KGHDR and SFDVKD. The CDR3 totals 13 residues. Here the CDR3 reads CATGAGGGYGYTF. For the CDR3, the DNA is TGTGCCACCGGGGCAGGGGGCGGCTATGGCTACACCTTC.

This clonotype occurred a few times. This chain joins TRBV6-1 and TRBJ2-3; unclear D gene. This CDR3 spans 13 amino acids. Trimming cost V 5 bases and J 5 bases, with 11 bases left between them. Per germline, CDR1 MNHNS and CDR2 SASEGT. This chain's CDR3 is CASSPNGRDTQYF. Here the CDR3 DNA reads TGTGCCAGCAGTCCGAATGGGCGAGATACGCAGTATTTT.

The J gene is TRBJ2-5, the V gene TRBV7-9; tentative D call: TRBD1 (5 bases). Trimming stripped 5 bases from V and 3 bases from J, with 10 bases between. CDR3 size: 13 residues. The germline gives CDR1 SEHNR, CDR2 FQNEAQ (reference sequence). CDR3 sequence (DNA): TGTGCCAGCAGCCGAGACAGAAAAGAGACCCAGTACTTC. It yields the protein CASSRDRKETQYF.

This clonotype has only one observation. The rearrangement uses TRBV5-1 and TRBJ2-5; 10 bases agree with TRBD2. Germline CDR1 SGHRS, CDR2 YFSETQ. Trimming cost V 4 bases and J 0 bases; bases outside gene matches: 6. CDR3 length: 16 amino acids. The CDR3, as DNA: TGCGCCAGCAGCCCCACTAGCGGGGTTTACCAAGAGACCCAGTACTTC. Its protein product is CASSPTSGVYQETQYF.

The rearrangement joins TRBV30 to TRBJ1-5; D not certain. The V end lost 2 bases, the J end lost 5 bases, and 10 bases lay between the germline ends. Germline V CDR1 and CDR2: GTSNPN, SVGIG (reference sequence). This CDR3 has 13 residues. Here the CDR3 DNA reads TGTGCCTGGAGTTCCCGCCCCGATCAGCCCCAGCATTTT. This encodes CAWSSRPDQPQHF.

The chain recombines TRBV7-2 with TRBJ2-7; D is possibly TRBD2 (5 bases). V shed 3 bases and J shed 3 bases, with 9 bases lying between them. The V gene's germline CDR1 is SGHTA and CDR2 FQGNSA. The CDR3 is 13 amino acids. CDR3: CASSFGLNYEQYF. The CDR3 DNA sequence: TGTGCCAGCAGCTTCGGACTGAACTACGAGCAGTACTTC.

The DNA of the CDR3 is TGTGCCAGCAGCGGAGGGACTACTTCCTACGAGCAGTACTTC. It is translated as CASSGGTTSYEQYF. The chain recombines TRBV7-2 with TRBJ2-7, with TRBD2 matching over 7 bases. Trimming took 5 bases from V and 1 from J; bases not matched to a gene: 5. In germline, CDR1 is SGHTA, CDR2 FQGNSA. The CDR3 loop spans 14 amino acids.

The V gene is TRBV5-6, the J gene TRBJ1-6; 8 bases match TRBD1. Germline loops: CDR1 SGHDT, CDR2 YYEEEE. This CDR3 is 14 amino acids long. With 4 bases clipped from V and 10 bases from J, the junction kept 7 bases outside the gene matches. The CDR3 region has the DNA TGTGCCAGCAGCCCTGACAGGGGAAACTCACCCCTCCACTTT. Encoded protein: CASSPDRGNSPLHF.

This clonotype appeared a single time. The genes are TRBV7-6 and TRBJ2-7; D not resolved. Germline V CDR1 and CDR2: SGHVS, FNYEAQ. Trimming took 2 bases from V and 3 from J, leaving 8 bases between them. The CDR3 is made up of 13 amino acids. This chain's CDR3 is CASSLSLDYEQYF. The CDR3 DNA follows: TGTGCCAGCAGCTTATCCCTAGACTACGAGCAGTACTTC.

V is TRBV6-1 and J is TRBJ1-2, with TRBD1 as a possible D gene (6 bases). This CDR3 is 16 amino acids long. Trimming stripped 7 bases from V and 0 bases from J, with 18 bases between. Germline V lookup: CDR1 MNHNS, CDR2 SASEGT. CDR3 in DNA: TGTGCCAGCATTCCCGGACAGCTGAATACTAACTATGGCTACACCTTC. Translation: CASIPGQLNTNYGYTF.

The rearrangement joins TRBV2 to TRBJ1-2; no firm D call. The germline gives CDR1 SNHLY, CDR2 FYNNEI. The CDR3 covers 12 residues. Trimming stripped 7 bases from V and 3 bases from J, with 9 bases between. The CDR3 DNA sequence: TGTGCCAGCACTGCGAGCTACTATGGCTACACCTTC. This encodes CASTASYYGYTF.

This clonotype has only one observation. This chain links TRBV24-1 with TRBJ2-3; D is uncertain. Germline values: CDR1 KGHDR, CDR2 SFDVKD. CDR3 length: 16 residues. Deletions cut 3 bases from V and 2 bases from J, with 14 bases between. The CDR3 sequence: CATSDRDLGYTDTQYF. The CDR3, as DNA: TGTGCCACCAGTGATAGGGATCTCGGGTACACAGATACGCAGTATTTT.

The chain is built from TRBV19 and TRBJ2-5; 8 nucleotides match TRBD1. The germline V gene has CDR1 LNHDA and CDR2 SQIVND (reference sequence). The CDR3 consists of 15 residues. The V gene end was trimmed by 7 bases and the J gene end by 1 base; junction bases not matched to a gene: 8. For the CDR3, the DNA is TGTGCCAGTACCCCAGGACAGGGAACCCAAGAGACCCAGTACTTC. Amino acids: CASTPGQGTQETQYF.

The chain links TRBV2 to TRBJ1-5; 7 positions agree with TRBD1. After removal of 7 bases from V and 6 bases from J, the junction contained 9 bases not matched to a gene. Germline V CDR1 and CDR2: SNHLY, FYNNEI. This CDR3 is 14 amino acids long. CDR3 DNA sequence: TGTGCCAGCACCCCCGGGACAGCGGCTCAGCCCCAGCATTTT. It encodes CASTPGTAAQPQHF. The entire variable domain, with the rest obtained from reference TRBV2 and TRBJ1-5, is as follows: EPEVTQTPSHQVTQMGQEVILRCVPISNHLYFYWYRQILGQKVEFLVSFYNNEISEKSEIFDDQFSVERPDGSNFTLKIRSTKLEDSAMYFCASTPGTAAQPQHFGDGTRLSIL.

The chain employs TRBV7-2 and TRBJ1-5; D is unclear. This CDR3 has 14 amino acids. Between the trimmed V and J ends, which lost 0 bases and 4 bases, there was a span of 7 bases. Germline CDR1 and CDR2: SGHTA and FQGNSA. The CDR3 DNA follows: TGTGCCAGCAGCTTAGCGGAGAGGAATCAGCCCCAGCATTTT. It yields the protein CASSLAERNQPQHF.

The genes are TRBV20-1 and TRBJ1-5; D call uncertain. The germline V and J ends were trimmed by 3 bases and 6 bases, with 9 bases remaining between them. CDR3 size: 12 residues. Per germline, CDR1 DFQATT and CDR2 SNEGSKA (reference sequence). CDR3: CSASTAGQPQHF. CDR3 bases: TGCAGTGCTAGCACCGCAGGTCAGCCCCAGCATTTT.

The rearrangement uses TRBV7-2 and TRBJ2-3, with D uncertain. CDR3 size: 13 residues. Trimming removed 1 base at V and 4 bases at J, with 6 bases between. The germline V gene has CDR1 SGHTA and CDR2 FQGNSA. The CDR3 coding sequence is TGTGCCAGCAGCTTAGAGTCCTCAGATACGCAGTATTTT. Encoded protein: CASSLESSDTQYF.

The CDR3 sequence: CASSRLESRYEQYF. The DNA of the CDR3 is TGTGCCAGCAGCCGACTAGAGTCGCGCTACGAGCAGTACTTC. The V call is TRBV6-1, the J call TRBJ2-7, with a tentative D call TRBD2 (6 bases). Germline CDR1 and CDR2: MNHNS and SASEGT. The CDR3 spans 14 residues. V gave up 6 bases and J gave up 3 bases, with 15 bases separating them.

The J gene is TRBJ2-5, the V gene TRBV6-5; D unresolved. In germline, CDR1 is MNHEY, CDR2 SVGAGI. V lost 0 bases and J lost 7, with 3 bases in between. This CDR3 region has 11 residues. CDR3 in amino acids: CASSYSGTQYF. For the CDR3, the DNA is TGTGCCAGCAGTTACTCCGGGACCCAGTACTTC.

This chain connects TRBV19 to TRBJ2-7; TRBD1 is a possible D gene (5 bases). The CDR3 loop spans 14 amino acids. V was pared by 4 bases and J by 6 bases, with 16 bases between. The germline gives CDR1 LNHDA, CDR2 SQIVND (reference sequence). The CDR3 DNA follows: TGTGCCAGTAGTAGAGAGGAGACAGTGGGCGAGCAGTACTTC. Translating it yields CASSREETVGEQYF.

The chain uses TRBV11-2 and TRBJ1-2; 7 bases line up with TRBD1. Germline-derived CDR1 and CDR2 are SGHAT and FQNNGV. There are 14 residues in the CDR3. Trimming removed 8 bases from V and 0 bases from J; junction bases left unmatched: 6. The CDR3 sequence: CASLAGQTNYGYTF. CDR3 coding DNA: TGTGCCAGCCTCGCGGGACAGACTAACTATGGCTACACCTTC.

The chain joins TRBV5-1 to TRBJ2-1; D not certain. V gave up 6 bases and J gave up 5 bases, with 12 bases separating them. This CDR3 has 13 residues. Germline assignment: CDR1 SGHRS and CDR2 YFSETQ. CDR3: CASNLQINNEQFF. The CDR3 nucleotides read TGCGCCAGCAATCTACAGATTAACAATGAGCAGTTCTTC. Together with reference TRBV5-1 and TRBJ2-1, the CDR3 gives the full variable domain: KAGVTQTPRYLIKTRGQQVTLSCSPISGHRSVSWYQQTPGQGLQFLFEYFSETQRNKGNFPGRFSGRQFSNSRSEMNVSTLELGDSALYLCASNLQINNEQFFGPGTRLTVL.

The rearrangement uses TRBV2 and TRBJ1-6, with 7 bases lining up with TRBD1. The germline V gene has CDR1 SNHLY and CDR2 FYNNEI. The trim removed 7 bases at V and 7 bases at J, leaving 4 bases unmatched. The CDR3 is made up of 13 amino acids. As DNA, the CDR3 is TGTGCCAGCACCGGGACAGAGAATTCACCCCTCCACTTT. This gives the protein CASTGTENSPLHF.

The chain uses TRBV12-3 or TRBV12-4 and TRBJ1-2; D not resolved. The V and J ends lost 3 bases and 1 base respectively, with 3 bases between them. The CDR3 is 12 amino acids. This CDR3 reads CASSLDNYGYTF. CDR3 DNA: TGTGCCAGCAGTTTGGATAACTATGGCTACACCTTC.

The chain joins TRBV19 to TRBJ1-2; no clear D gene. Germline CDR1 and CDR2: LNHDA and SQIVND (reference sequence). The CDR3 contains 16 residues. V was clipped by 7 bases and J by 0 bases, with 18 bases between them. CDR3 DNA: TGTGCCAGTACTATCGGTCCGGGTTGGGCTAACTATGGCTACACCTTC. It codes for CASTIGPGWANYGYTF.

This chain uses TRBV12-3 or TRBV12-4 with TRBJ1-2, with a possible D match to TRBD1 (5 bases). V was shortened by 4 bases and J by 5 bases, with 20 bases between the two germline ends. CDR3 length: 16 amino acids. In DNA, the CDR3 is TGTGCCAGCAGTTCCAGACAGAGTTCCCAAAAATATGGCTACACCTTC. Translation gives CASSSRQSSQKYGYTF.